Shown below are 20 T cell receptor beta chains from a single sample sequenced in a study of T-cell memory formation after mild COVID-19. TCRdb reanalysed the 5' RACE reads using MiXCR and keeps one entry per CDR3 protein. The table records about 560,000 distinct CDR3 sequences, 15% to 20% of them present only once. Sample: PBMCs or a T cell subset sorted from them (not recorded which). The receptors were sampled from an adult woman who had mild COVID-19 (a few samples of this study predate the infection). Cell type and time point are not known.

This clonotype showed up just a few times. The V call is TRBV10-3, the J call TRBJ2-3; 7 positions match TRBD1. The CDR3 has 16 residues. Germline assignment: CDR1 ENHRY and CDR2 SYGVKD. V lost 4 bases and J lost 5; bases outside the gene matches: 12. In nucleotides, the CDR3 is TGTGCCATCAGTGGGACCCGACAGGGAATTAGAGATACGCAGTATTTT. Translating it yields CAISGTRQGIRDTQYF.

This clonotype was counted between two and nine times. This sequence joins TRBV5-1 and TRBJ2-3; D is ambiguous. Trimming removed 0 bases at V and 6 bases at J, with 17 bases between. This CDR3 comprises 16 residues. Germline-derived CDR1 and CDR2 are SGHRS and YFSETQ. The CDR3 is CASSLGRASIEDTQYF. CDR3 in DNA: TGCGCCAGCAGCTTGGGGCGCGCGTCTATTGAGGATACGCAGTATTTT.

This clonotype was seen ten or more times. This chain uses TRBV7-3 with TRBJ2-3, with unresolved D. Germline assignment: CDR1 SGHTA and CDR2 FQGTGA. This CDR3 is built from 14 residues. Trimming took 5 bases from V and 0 from J, leaving 9 bases between them. This CDR3 reads CASSELGSTDTQYF. CDR3 sequence (DNA): TGTGCCAGCAGCGAGCTGGGGAGCACAGATACGCAGTATTTT.

The chain combines TRBV12-3 or TRBV12-4 with TRBJ1-2; D is perhaps TRBD1 (5 bases). The CDR3 is made up of 14 amino acids. Trimming took 8 bases from V and 4 from J, leaving 17 bases between them. CDR3 in DNA: TGTGCCAGCCTTACAGATCCAGGGAGCTATGGCTACACCTTC. Its protein is CASLTDPGSYGYTF.

This chain joins TRBV29-1 and TRBJ2-1; TRBD1 agrees at 10 bases. With 7 bases clipped from V and 8 bases from J, the junction kept 5 bases outside the gene matches. The CDR3 spans 12 residues. Germline CDR1 reads SQVTM; CDR2 reads ANQGSEA. The CDR3 protein is CSGGDRGYEQFF. Written as DNA, the CDR3 is TGCAGCGGCGGGGACAGGGGATATGAGCAGTTCTTC.

This clonotype was picked up a small number of times. This chain uses TRBV5-5 with TRBJ1-2; 8 nucleotides match TRBD1. Per germline, CDR1 SGHKS and CDR2 YYEKEE (reference sequence). This CDR3 contains 15 residues. Germline trimming cut 0 bases from V and 1 base from J; bases unmatched to any gene: 2. The CDR3 DNA sequence: TGTGCCAGCAGCTTGGACGGACAGGGTAACTATGGCTACACCTTC. Its protein is CASSLDGQGNYGYTF.

This clonotype showed up just a few times. The V and J genes are TRBV5-1 and TRBJ2-2, with 7 bases aligning to TRBD1. V lost 2 bases, J lost 0 bases, and 10 bases stayed unmatched. The CDR3 totals 18 residues. Germline assignment: CDR1 SGHRS and CDR2 YFSETQ. CDR3 residues: CASSFNPPGQSNTGELFF. In DNA form, the CDR3 reads TGCGCCAGCAGCTTCAATCCGCCGGGACAGTCGAACACCGGGGAGCTGTTTTTT.

J is TRBJ1-1 and V is TRBV5-1, with D tentatively TRBD1 (6 bases). The CDR3 has 13 amino acids. Germline values: CDR1 SGHRS, CDR2 YFSETQ. The V gene lost 7 bases and the J gene lost 1 base, with 11 bases spanning the gap. CDR3 DNA: TGCGCCAGCGAACAGGGCCCGAACACTGAAGCTTTCTTT. The encoded protein is CASEQGPNTEAFF.

J is TRBJ1-1 and V is TRBV12-3 or TRBV12-4; D is possibly TRBD1 (5 bases). V was pared by 3 bases and J by 4 bases, with 12 bases between. The CDR3 spans 14 residues. Here the CDR3 reads CASSFGRGGTEAFF. The CDR3 DNA is TGTGCCAGCAGTTTTGGACGGGGGGGCACTGAAGCTTTCTTT.

The chain is built from TRBV12-3 or TRBV12-4 and TRBJ1-2; D gene uncertain. The CDR3 sequence is 13 residues long. Trimming left V 6 bases short and J 1 base short, with 9 bases between. CDR3 nucleotide sequence: TGTGCCAGCAGACTTGGCATTAACTATGGCTACACCTTC. Encoded protein: CASRLGINYGYTF.

The chain joins TRBV7-2 to TRBJ2-1; TRBD2 agrees at 9 bases. V lost 2 bases to trimming and J lost 2 bases; unmatched junction nucleotides: 7. The germline gives CDR1 SGHTA, CDR2 FQGNSA. This CDR3 region has 17 residues. The CDR3 region is CASSLLSGSSAYNEQFF. In DNA form, the CDR3 reads TGTGCCAGCAGCTTACTTAGCGGGAGTTCTGCCTACAATGAGCAGTTCTTC.

Only a few counts were recorded for this clonotype. This rearrangement joins TRBV5-1 to TRBJ2-1; TRBD2 matches 9 bases. The CDR3 length is 16 residues. Germline assignment: CDR1 SGHRS and CDR2 YFSETQ. J was trimmed by 5 bases and V by 4 bases; bases with no gene match: 10. This CDR3 is CASSASTSGPNNEQFF. The CDR3 coding sequence is TGCGCCAGCAGCGCATCGACTAGCGGCCCAAACAATGAGCAGTTCTTC.

The chain carries TRBV30 and TRBJ2-7; TRBD2 matches 9 bases. This CDR3 contains 13 residues. V shed 2 bases and J 7 bases; nucleotides not matched to a gene: 6. CDR1 and CDR2 from the germline V gene are GTSNPN and SVGIG (reference sequence). The CDR3 region is CAWSLELAGEQYF. The CDR3 DNA sequence: TGTGCCTGGAGTTTGGAGCTAGCGGGAGAGCAGTACTTC.

This clonotype was seen only a few times. This chain uses TRBV9 with TRBJ2-1; no reliable D call. CDR3 size: 15 residues. Deletions cut 0 bases from V and 4 bases from J, with 11 bases between. CDR1 is SGDLS, CDR2 YYNGEE, per germline. CDR3 nucleotides: TGTGCCAGCAGCGTAGATCTCGGGCGTTACAATGAGCAGTTCTTC. It encodes CASSVDLGRYNEQFF.

V is TRBV20-1 and J is TRBJ2-5; TRBD1 matches 7 bases. The CDR3 has 15 residues. With 5 bases clipped from V and 1 base from J, the junction kept 10 bases outside the gene matches. Germline assignment: CDR1 DFQATT and CDR2 SNEGSKA (reference sequence). The CDR3 DNA follows: TGCAGTGCTTCCGCGCCCGGGACAGCCCAAGAGACCCAGTACTTC. This codes for CSASAPGTAQETQYF.

J is TRBJ2-7 and V is TRBV12-3 or TRBV12-4; the D gene could be TRBD1 or TRBD2 (6 bases each). This CDR3 is built from 16 residues. Trimming stripped 1 base from V and 4 bases from J, with 17 bases between. This CDR3 reads CASSLGVGRRGYEQYF. As DNA, the CDR3 is TGTGCCAGCAGTTTAGGTGTCGGGAGAAGGGGGTACGAGCAGTACTTC.

The genes are TRBV30 and TRBJ2-5; 7 bases fit TRBD2. Germline trimming cut 4 bases from V and 2 bases from J; bases unmatched to any gene: 7. The CDR3 sequence is 14 residues long. CDR1 is GTSNPN and CDR2 is SVGIG in the germline V gene (reference sequence). As DNA, the CDR3 is TGTGCCTGGACCCCCGGGGGGAAACAAGAGACCCAGTACTTC. Encoded protein: CAWTPGGKQETQYF.

This chain joins TRBV7-9 and TRBJ2-1, with D perhaps matching TRBD2 (5 bases). The V end was cut by 1 base, the J end by 9 bases, with 10 bases between. Germline V gene lookup returns CDR1 SEHNR and CDR2 FQNEAQ (reference sequence). This CDR3 is 13 amino acids long. CDR3 sequence (DNA): TGTGCCAGCAGCTTAGGGGAGTGGGGTGAGCAGTTCTTC. Protein: CASSLGEWGEQFF.

The count of this clonotype is one. The genes are TRBV5-1 and TRBJ2-1; 9 bases fit TRBD2. Germline CDR1 and CDR2: SGHRS and YFSETQ. This CDR3 comprises 16 residues. The V segment lost 0 bases and the J segment 10 bases; nucleotides outside the gene matches: 11. CDR3 DNA: TGCGCCAGCAGCTTGGATAGTTCTGCGGGGGGGTTGGAGCAGTTCTTC. It codes for CASSLDSSAGGLEQFF.

This clonotype was picked up one time. DNA of the CDR3: TGTGCCACCAGTGATTTGCCTGGGACTAGCGGGAGCCTTCCACCCAATGAGCAGTTCTTC. It translates to CATSDLPGTSGSLPPNEQFF. The V gene is TRBV24-1, the J gene TRBJ2-1; 14 bases match TRBD2. The CDR3 is 20 amino acids. V shed 0 bases and J 6 bases; nucleotides not matched to a gene: 12. Per the germline V gene, CDR1 is KGHDR and CDR2 is SFDVKD.